These T cell receptor beta chains were read from a single sample in a study of blood T cell repertoires in COVID-19. TCRdb's table, derived via immunoSEQ multiplex PCR, lists solely in-frame clones and lacks some. The data hold over 250,000 clones, with around 87% observed a single time. Material for sequencing was PBMCs or T cells enriched from blood (not recorded which). These receptors were obtained from a woman under 40 who had recovered from COVID-19. The CDR3 runs from the conserved cysteine through the conserved F or W. Fields, in order: D gene, V gene, clone size, J gene, CDR3 DNA, CDR3 protein. A D gene is named only where the DNA matches it firmly. Expanded clones get a size class; other rows say once, few or many, or leave the size out.

TRBD1	TRBV5-5	many	TRBJ2-7	TGTGCCAGCAGCTACGGGACAGGGGCCTACGAGCAGTACTTC	CASSYGTGAYEQYF
TRBD1	TRBV19	.	TRBJ1-2	TGTGCCAGTAGTAATCGACAGGGGGCTCGTGACTATGGCTACACCTTC	CASSNRQGARDYGYTF
.	TRBV6-5	.	TRBJ1-2	TGTGCCAGCAGTTACTCGCGGGGGCACTATGGCTACACCTTC	CASSYSRGHYGYTF
TRBD1	TRBV4-3	once	TRBJ2-5	TGCGCCAGCAGCCTCGGCACCGGGACAGAGGAGACCCAGTACTTC	CASSLGTGTEETQYF
.	TRBV7-3	.	TRBJ2-2	TGTGCCAGCAGCTGGTCTAGTGAGTCCGGGGAGCTGTTTTTT	CASSWSSESGELFF
.	TRBV3-1/TRBV3-2	.	TRBJ2-3	TGTGCCAGCACCCCGGCGGGAACAGATACGCAGTATTTT	CASTPAGTDTQYF
.	TRBV5-1	.	TRBJ2-1	TGCGCCAGCAGCTTGGGTGGCAGGGGACCCGATGAGCAGTTCTTC	CASSLGGRGPDEQFF
TRBD1	TRBV5-1	.	TRBJ1-3	TGCGCCAGCGGGTCCGGGACAGTCGGAAACACCATATATTTT	CASGSGTVGNTIYF
TRBD2	TRBV18	.	TRBJ2-7	TGTGCCAGCTCCCCTAGCGGGGGGGCCTCCTACGAGCAGTACTTC	CASSPSGGASYEQYF
TRBD1	TRBV6-5	.	TRBJ1-2	TGTGCCAGCAGTTACTCATCCTGGACAGGGTATGGCTACACCTTC	CASSYSSWTGYGYTF
.	TRBV2	.	TRBJ1-1	TGTGCCAGCAGGATGGACAGCATGAACACTGAAGCTTTCTTT	CASRMDSMNTEAFF
.	TRBV28	.	TRBJ1-1	TGTGCCAGCAGTTTTCCGACTTACCAGGGTATGGGATTAAACATGAACAGTAAGGACACTGAAGCTTTCTTT	CASSFPTYQGMGLNMNSKDTEAFF
.	TRBV2	once	TRBJ2-2	TGTGCCAGCAGGGCTAGACTTCCAGGGTTAGGCGGGGAGCTGTTTTTT	CASRARLPGLGGELFF
TRBD1	TRBV27	.	TRBJ1-1	TGTGCCAGCAGACTCACCGGGACAGCTTTTGAAGCTTTCTTT	CASRLTGTAFEAFF
.	TRBV3-1/TRBV3-2	.	TRBJ2-1	TGTGCCAGCAGACCGCGGGGGCCCAACAATGAGCAGTTCTTC	CASRPRGPNNEQFF
.	TRBV11-2	.	TRBJ2-5	TGTGCCAGCAGCTTAGTGGGGGCTAAGGTAGAGACCCAGTACTTC	CASSLVGAKVETQYF
.	TRBV6-5	.	TRBJ1-2	TGTGCCAGCAGTTACCCCGGGTACTATGGCTACACCTTC	CASSYPGYYGYTF
TRBD2	TRBV10-3	.	TRBJ2-7	TGTGCCACCCTAGCGGGGGCCTCCTACGAGCAGTACTTC	CATLAGASYEQYF
TRBD1	TRBV10-3	.	TRBJ1-4	TGTGCCATCAGTGATGACAGGGCGGGAGAAAAACTGTTTTTT	CAISDDRAGEKLFF
TRBD1	TRBV5-5	.	TRBJ2-1	TGTGCCAGCAGTCTCGCTAGTAGGAGACAGGGCTTATATGAGCAGTTCTTC	CASSLASRRQGLYEQFF
TRBD1	TRBV5-4	.	TRBJ2-2	TGTGCCAGCAGCTTGGCGACTCAGGGGGACACCGGGGAGCTGTTTTTT	CASSLATQGDTGELFF
.	TRBV11-1	.	TRBJ2-3	TGTGCCAGCAGCCCTCGACTAGTCTCCCGCACAGATACGCAGTATTTT	CASSPRLVSRTDTQYF
.	TRBV7-2	.	TRBJ1-4	TGTGCCAGCAGCCGTGACTCCTACGGGGGTGAAAAACTGTTTTTT	CASSRDSYGGEKLFF
TRBD1	TRBV15	.	TRBJ2-7	TGTGCCACCAGCAGAGACAGGGGGCTTTACGAGCAGTACTTC	CATSRDRGLYEQYF
.	TRBV6-5	.	TRBJ1-1	TGTGCCAGCAGCCGTGGGAGTTGGAACACTGAAGCTTTCTTT	CASSRGSWNTEAFF
.	TRBV5-1	.	TRBJ2-5	TGCGCCAGCAGCTTTGGGACACAAGAGACCCAGTACTTC	CASSFGTQETQYF
.	TRBV4-1	once	TRBJ1-1	TGCGCCAGCACTTTTGGCGGGGGAACTGAAGCTTTCTTT	CASTFGGGTEAFF
.	TRBV2	.	TRBJ1-5	TGTGCCAGCAGTGAAAGCGGTAGGCCCCAGCATTTT	CASSESGRPQHF
.	TRBV27	.	TRBJ1-6	TGTGCCAGCACCACCTACAGGGCGAGCGGCTCCTATAATTCACCCCTCCACTTT	CASTTYRASGSYNSPLHF
.	TRBV27	.	TRBJ1-2	TGTGCCAGCAGTCCTGGGCCTTACAGCTATGGCTACACCTTC	CASSPGPYSYGYTF
.	TRBV2	.	TRBJ1-2	TGTGCCAGCGGTTTAGATAACTATGGCTACACCTTC	CASGLDNYGYTF
TRBD1	TRBV5-1	.	TRBJ1-1	TGCGCCAGCACTTCACCAACCCACAGGGGGAATACTGAAGCTTTCTTT	CASTSPTHRGNTEAFF
.	TRBV9	few	TRBJ1-1	TGTGCCAGCAGCGGACTGACAGGGAACACTGAAGCTTTCTTT	CASSGLTGNTEAFF
.	TRBV7-2	.	TRBJ1-2	TGTGCCAGCAGCCCCAAACCGCGGCCGTTCCAGCATGGCTACACCTTC	CASSPKPRPFQHGYTF
.	TRBV3-1/TRBV3-2	.	TRBJ1-4	TGTGCCAGCAGCCGGGAGGGGTCTAATGAAAAACTGTTTTTT	CASSREGSNEKLFF
.	TRBV6-1	.	TRBJ2-7	TGTGCCAGCAGTGAAGCTGGACACCCCTACGAGCAGTACTTC	CASSEAGHPYEQYF
.	TRBV9	once	TRBJ1-5	TGTGCCAGCAGCGTGGGAGGGTACAATCAGCCCCAGCATTTT	CASSVGGYNQPQHF
.	TRBV11-2	.	TRBJ1-3	TGTGCCAGCAGCCAAGGGAGCTCTGGAAACACCATATATTTT	CASSQGSSGNTIYF
TRBD2	TRBV7-3	.	TRBJ2-7	TGTGCCAGCAGCAAGTCAGCGGGGGGTGGTTCGGAGCAGTACTTC	CASSKSAGGGSEQYF
.	TRBV19	.	TRBJ1-5	TGTGCCAGTACCGGCGATGAGGGCAATCAGCCCCAGCATTTT	CASTGDEGNQPQHF
.	TRBV27	once	TRBJ1-1	.	CASSSSITGLNTEAFF